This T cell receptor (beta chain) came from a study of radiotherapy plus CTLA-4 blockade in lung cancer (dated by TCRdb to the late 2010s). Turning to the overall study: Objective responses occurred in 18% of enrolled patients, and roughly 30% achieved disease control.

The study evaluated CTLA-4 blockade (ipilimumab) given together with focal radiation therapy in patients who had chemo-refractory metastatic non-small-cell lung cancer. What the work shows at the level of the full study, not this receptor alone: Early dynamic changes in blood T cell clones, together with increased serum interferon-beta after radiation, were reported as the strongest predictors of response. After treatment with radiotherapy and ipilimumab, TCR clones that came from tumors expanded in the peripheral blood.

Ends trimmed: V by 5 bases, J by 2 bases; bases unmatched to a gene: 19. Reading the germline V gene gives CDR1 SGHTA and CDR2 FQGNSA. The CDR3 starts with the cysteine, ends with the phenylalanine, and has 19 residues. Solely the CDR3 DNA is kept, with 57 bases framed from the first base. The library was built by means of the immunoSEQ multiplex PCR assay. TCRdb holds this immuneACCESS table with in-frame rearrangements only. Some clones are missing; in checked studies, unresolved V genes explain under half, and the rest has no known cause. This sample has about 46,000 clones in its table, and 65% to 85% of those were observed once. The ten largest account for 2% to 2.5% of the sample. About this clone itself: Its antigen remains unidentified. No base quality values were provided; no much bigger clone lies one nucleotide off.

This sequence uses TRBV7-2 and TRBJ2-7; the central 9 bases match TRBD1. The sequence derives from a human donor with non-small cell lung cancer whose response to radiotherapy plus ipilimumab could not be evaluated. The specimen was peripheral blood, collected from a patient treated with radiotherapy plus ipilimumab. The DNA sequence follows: TGTGCCAGCAGCCGACCCTTCCTCCAGACGGGACAGGGCCCCTACGAGCAGTACTTC. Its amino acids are CASSRPFLQTGQGPYEQYF.